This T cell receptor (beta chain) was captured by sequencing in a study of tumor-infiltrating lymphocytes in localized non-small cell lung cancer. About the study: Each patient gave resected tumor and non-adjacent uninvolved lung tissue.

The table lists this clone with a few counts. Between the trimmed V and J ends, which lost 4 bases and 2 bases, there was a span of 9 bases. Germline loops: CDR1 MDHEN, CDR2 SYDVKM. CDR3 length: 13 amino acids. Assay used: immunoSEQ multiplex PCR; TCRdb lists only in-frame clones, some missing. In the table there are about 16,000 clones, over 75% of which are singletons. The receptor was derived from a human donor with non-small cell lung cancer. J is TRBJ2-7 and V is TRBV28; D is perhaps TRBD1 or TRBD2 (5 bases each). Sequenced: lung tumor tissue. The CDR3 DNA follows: TGTGCCAGCAGTTGGGACGGAGCCTACGAGCAGTACTTC. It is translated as CASSWDGAYEQYF.